The 29 T cell receptor beta chains listed next were all sequenced from one sample in a study of T cell repertoires in cytomegalovirus infection. TCRdb processed the reads anew with MiXCR; each CDR3 protein has one entry. The sample shows about 920,000 distinct CDR3 sequences, about 33% of them seen only once. Their antigens remain unidentified. Sequences were derived from cultured CD8+ T cells from PBMCs, sampled from culture after CMV antigen stimulation. The receptors shown here come from a human donor in good health (CMV status not recorded). Some clones in this sample may be carry-over from other donors' samples.

The chain joins TRBV29-1 to TRBJ2-7; 8 bases are a match to TRBD1. Germline V gene lookup returns CDR1 SQVTM and CDR2 ANQGSEA. V dropped 4 bases and J dropped 3; count of bases not matched to a gene: 11. The CDR3 is 15 amino acids. The CDR3 sequence is CSVGLWTGPIYEQYV. CDR3 sequence (DNA): TGCAGCGTTGGACTATGGACAGGGCCCATCTACGAGCAGTACGTC.

Concerning this clonotype: A read error may explain this, as a much larger clone is one base away. The chain links TRBV12-3 or TRBV12-4 to TRBJ2-7; a weak D match, TRBD1 (6 bases). The CDR3 length is 12 residues. Trimming shortened V by 4 bases and J by 6 bases, and 10 bases separated the two germline ends. For the CDR3, the DNA is TGTGCCAGCAGTTCTACAGGGAGCGAGCAGTACGTC. This encodes CASSSTGSEQYV.

In this sample, this clonotype turned up a few times. The CDR3 loop reads CASSLMQGGGTEAFF. The CDR3 DNA reads as TGTGCCAGCAGTTTGATGCAAGGGGGGGGCACTGAAGCTTTCTTT. The chain has TRBV27 and TRBJ1-1; D possibly corresponds to TRBD1 (6 bases). V shed 3 bases and J shed 4 bases, with 15 bases lying between them. The CDR3 sequence is 15 residues long. Germline V gene lookup returns CDR1 MNHEY and CDR2 SMNVEV (reference sequence).

This chain connects TRBV27 to TRBJ1-2, with a weak D call TRBD1 (6 bases). V was shortened by 8 bases and J by 4 bases, with 14 bases between the two germline ends. The CDR3 contains 13 residues. CDR1 and CDR2 from the germline V gene are MNHEY and SMNVEV (reference sequence). CDR3 residues: CASRPGVSYGYTF. CDR3 sequence (DNA): TGTGCCAGCCGTCCAGGGGTGTCCTATGGCTACACCTTC.

This clonotype was counted between two and nine times. J is TRBJ1-3 and V is TRBV10-3; D is ambiguous. The CDR3 totals 13 residues. The V gene's germline CDR1 is ENHRY and CDR2 SYGVKD. With 3 bases removed from V and 6 bases from J, the gap between germline ends came to 9 bases. In nucleotides, the CDR3 is TGTGCCATCAGTGAAGGGTTGAAAAACACCATATATTTT. It translates to CAISEGLKNTIYF.

This clonotype was seen only a few times. V and J are TRBV14 and TRBJ2-1; 9 bases align to TRBD2. The germline CDR1 and CDR2 sequences are SGHDN and FVKESK. Germline trimming cut 1 base from V and 0 bases from J; bases unmatched to any gene: 1. This CDR3 is built from 16 residues. CDR3 sequence reads: CASSQVAGVSYNEQFF. In nucleotides, the CDR3 is TGTGCCAGCAGCCAAGTAGCGGGGGTCTCCTACAATGAGCAGTTCTTC.

This sequence joins TRBV7-2 and TRBJ1-2; 7 bases are a match to TRBD1. Germline V CDR1 and CDR2: SGHTA, FQGNSA. With 3 bases clipped from V and 8 bases from J, the junction kept 6 bases outside the gene matches. This CDR3 comprises 13 residues. In nucleotides, the CDR3 is TGTGCCAGCAGCTTTCCCGGACAGGTCGGCTACACCTTC. It translates to CASSFPGQVGYTF.

This clonotype was observed a few times. The rearrangement joins TRBV7-9 to TRBJ1-2; D unresolved. Trimming cost V 4 bases and J 0 bases, with 12 bases left between them. Germline V gene sequence: CDR1 SEHNR, CDR2 FQNEAQ (reference sequence). The CDR3 has 15 amino acids. The CDR3 DNA reads TGTGCCAGCAGCTCCCCCGTGGGAGCTAACTATGGCTACACCTTC. Translated, it gives CASSSPVGANYGYTF. The full variable domain, its missing parts supplied by reference TRBV7-9 and TRBJ1-2, is DTGVSQNPRHKITKRGQNVTFRCDPISEHNRLYWYRQTLGQGPEFLTYFQNEAQLEKSRLLSDRFSAERPKGSFSTLEIQRTEQGDSAMYLCASSSPVGANYGYTFGSGTRLTVV.

The chain links TRBV27 to TRBJ1-1, with D uncertain. CDR1 is MNHEY and CDR2 is SMNVEV in the germline V gene (reference sequence). The CDR3 sequence is 15 residues long. V was cut by 5 bases and J by 1 base, with 14 bases left in between. The CDR3 coding sequence is TGTGCCAGCAGTAAACTATATGAGGGGAACACTGAAGCTTTCTTT. It yields the protein CASSKLYEGNTEAFF.

This clonotype was observed many times. The chain joins TRBV7-9 to TRBJ2-3; D ambiguous. Per the germline V gene, CDR1 is SEHNR and CDR2 is FQNEAQ (reference sequence). The CDR3 consists of 12 residues. V lost 6 bases and J 5 bases, leaving 9 bases between the germline ends. The CDR3 spells CASRLKRDTQYF. The CDR3, as DNA: TGTGCCAGCAGGCTCAAGAGAGATACGCAGTATTTT.

This clonotype showed up just a few times. V usage is TRBV28 and J usage is TRBJ1-2; 9 nucleotides line up with TRBD1. The junction had 14 bases not matched to a gene; V was cut back by 4 bases and J by 8 bases. The CDR3 is 16 residues long. Germline V gives CDR1 MDHEN, CDR2 SYDVKM. CDR3 in DNA: TGTGCCAGCAGTTCCTATACAGGGGGCGCGGTGAGGGGCTACACCTTC. It is translated as CASSSYTGGAVRGYTF.

The V call is TRBV27, the J call TRBJ2-3, with D perhaps matching TRBD1 or TRBD2 (5 bases each). The CDR3 extends over 16 amino acids. CDR1 and CDR2 from the germline V gene are MNHEY and SMNVEV (reference sequence). The germline V and J ends were trimmed by 8 bases and 2 bases, with 20 bases remaining between them. DNA for the CDR3: TGTGCCAGCGGTCCCCTGTGGGGGTCTTTCACAGATACGCAGTATTTT. Its translation is CASGPLWGSFTDTQYF.

As concerns this clonotype: A read error may account for a junction end that differs from germline. This chain uses TRBV4-1 with TRBJ1-1; 9 bases match TRBD1. Looked up from germline, CDR1 is MGHRA and CDR2 is YSYEKL. The CDR3 extends over 16 amino acids. CDR3 amino acids: CASSQDRDRENTEAFF. The CDR3 region has the DNA TGCGCCAGCAGTCAAGATAGGGACAGGGAAAACACTGAAGCTTTCTTT.

This clonotype was counted between two and nine times. This chain links TRBV13 with TRBJ2-1, with D unresolved. The CDR3 loop spans 16 amino acids. In germline, CDR1 is PRHDT, CDR2 FYEKMQ (reference sequence). V lost 1 base to trimming and J lost 0 bases, with 10 bases between them. In DNA, the CDR3 is TGTGCCAGCAGCTTAGAGTCGGCGACCTCCTACAATGAGCAGTTCTTC. Encoded protein: CASSLESATSYNEQFF.

The table lists this clonotype with a few counts. The rearrangement links TRBV10-1 to TRBJ2-7; TRBD1 matches at 12 bases. The V segment lost 1 base and the J segment 4 bases; nucleotides outside the gene matches: 20. Per germline, CDR1 WNHNN and CDR2 SYGVQD (reference sequence). The CDR3 spans 21 residues. The CDR3 DNA follows: TGCGCCAGCAGTGAGTTTACTCCCAAATACTCCGGGACAGGGGGCAAATACGAGCAGTACTTC. It yields the protein CASSEFTPKYSGTGGKYEQYF.

The rearrangement links TRBV6-6 to TRBJ2-1, with D perhaps matching TRBD1 (5 bases). The V gene's germline CDR1 is MNHNY and CDR2 SVGAGI (reference sequence). The V end lost 2 bases, the J end lost 6 bases, and 11 bases lay between the germline ends. The CDR3 has 14 amino acids. The CDR3 reads CASSYRRQLNEQFF. DNA of the CDR3: TGTGCCAGCAGTTACAGGAGACAGCTCAATGAGCAGTTCTTC.

This sequence joins TRBV11-2 and TRBJ2-1, with TRBD1 matching 7 bases. V lost 4 bases and J lost 2; bases outside the gene matches: 11. Germline CDR1 SGHAT, CDR2 FQNNGV. The CDR3 has 17 amino acids. The DNA for the CDR3 is TGTGCCAGCAGCTCGGTTTACAGGGGAATCCCCTACAATGAGCAGTTCTTC. Protein product: CASSSVYRGIPYNEQFF.

Written as DNA, the CDR3 is TGCGCCATTAACCAGGGTTACAATGAGCAGTTCTTC. Encoded protein: CAINQGYNEQFF. The chain recombines TRBV10-2 with TRBJ2-1, with D perhaps TRBD1 (5 bases). Germline V lookup: CDR1 WSHSY, CDR2 SAAADI. The V gene lost 10 bases and the J gene lost 4 bases, with 11 bases spanning the gap. There are 12 residues in the CDR3.

This clonotype has a count of ten or more. The chain employs TRBV7-8 and TRBJ2-1; 8 bases map to TRBD2. V shed 8 bases, J shed 5 bases, and the junction held 11 bases outside the gene matches. In germline, CDR1 is SGHVS, CDR2 FQNEAQ. This CDR3 has 15 amino acids. The CDR3 protein is CASDAYQRGNNEQFF. CDR3 in DNA: TGTGCCAGCGACGCCTACCAGCGGGGGAACAATGAGCAGTTCTTC.

V gene TRBV6-5 combines with J gene TRBJ2-1; D possibly matches TRBD1 or TRBD2 (5 bases each). Germline loops: CDR1 MNHEY, CDR2 SVGAGI. The CDR3 loop spans 18 amino acids. Trimming removed 0 bases at V and 3 bases at J, with 18 bases between. CDR3 sequence (DNA): TGTGCCAGCAGTTACTCGCCAGAGGGGATAGTCGGCTACAATGAGCAGTTCTTC. Protein: CASSYSPEGIVGYNEQFF.

This clonotype was seen more than once but under ten times. This chain connects TRBV4-1 to TRBJ2-1; D unresolved. This CDR3 contains 16 residues. Deletions cut 3 bases from V and 1 base from J, with 13 bases between. Germline CDR1 reads MGHRA; CDR2 reads YSYEKL. The CDR3 nucleotides read TGCGCCAGCAGCCACCGACGCAGTAAATCCTACAATGAGCAGTTCTTC. Translating gives CASSHRRSKSYNEQFF.

This clonotype was picked up many times. This chain uses TRBV10-3 with TRBJ1-1; TRBD1 matches 9 bases. The CDR3 extends over 13 amino acids. The J segment lost 5 bases and the V segment lost 10 bases, leaving 8 bases of the junction unmatched. Germline values: CDR1 ENHRY, CDR2 SYGVKD. As DNA, the CDR3 is TGTGCCACCACGACAGGGGGTTGGACTGAAGCTTTCTTT. Translated: CATTTGGWTEAFF.

The chain has TRBV2 and TRBJ2-5, with D perhaps TRBD2 (7 bases). This CDR3 is built from 16 residues. Trimming removed 3 bases from V and 0 bases from J, with 14 bases in between. Germline V gene sequence: CDR1 SNHLY, CDR2 FYNNEI. In nucleotides, the CDR3 is TGTGCCAGCAGTGATGTCCGGGGGGCCAACCAAGAGACCCAGTACTTC. Amino acid sequence: CASSDVRGANQETQYF.

Details on this clonotype: A read error may produce the germline difference seen at one junction end. The V gene is TRBV11-1, the J gene TRBJ2-5; possible D gene TRBD1, 6 bases. The CDR3 is made up of 15 amino acids. The germline CDR1 and CDR2 sequences are SGHAT and FQDESV (reference sequence). CDR3 nucleotide sequence: TGTGCCAACAGCTTACAGGGTTACCCCCAAGAGACCCAGTACTTC. Amino acid sequence: CANSLQGYPQETQYF.

This clonotype came up a few times. The chain has TRBV6-6 and TRBJ2-2; 8 positions agree with TRBD2. The CDR3 is 12 amino acids. The ends lost 7 bases at V and 8 bases at J; junction bases unmatched: 3. CDR1 and CDR2 from the germline V gene are MNHNY and SVGAGI (reference sequence). CDR3 bases: TGTGCCAGCATTGCGGGGGGTGGGGAGCTGTTTTTT. This encodes CASIAGGGELFF.

This clonotype was seen repeatedly, ten times or more. The chain joins TRBV7-2 to TRBJ2-7; D is ambiguous. V was shortened by 5 bases and J by 0 bases, with 11 bases between the two germline ends. Germline CDR1 reads SGHTA; CDR2 reads FQGNSA. The CDR3 contains 14 residues. CDR3 nucleotides: TGTGCCAGCAGCCCCCGAGAGATCTCCTACGAGCAGTACTTC. It specifies CASSPREISYEQYF.

The DNA for the CDR3 is TGTGCCAGCAAAGGAAACCGTGAAAAACTGTTTTTT. It encodes CASKGNREKLFF. The rearrangement uses TRBV2 and TRBJ1-4; D unresolved. Germline assignment: CDR1 SNHLY and CDR2 FYNNEI. The V end lost 7 bases, the J end lost 7 bases, and 10 bases lay between the germline ends. The CDR3 is 12 amino acids.

This clonotype was detected only a few times. The chain is built from TRBV6-1 and TRBJ2-2; D unresolved. The germline gives CDR1 MNHNS, CDR2 SASEGT. Trimming left V 3 bases short and J 5 bases short, with 7 bases between. The CDR3 has 13 residues. The CDR3 DNA is TGTGCCAGCAGTGAGGACCTTACCGGGGAGCTGTTTTTT. Amino acids: CASSEDLTGELFF.

This clonotype was detected many times. The rearrangement uses TRBV7-8 and TRBJ2-5; TRBD2 matches 12 bases. CDR1 SGHVS and CDR2 FQNEAQ come from the germline V gene. Trimming removed 1 base from V and 0 bases from J; junction bases left unmatched: 6. The CDR3 has 18 residues. The CDR3 DNA sequence: TGTGCCAGCAGCTTAGGACTAGCGGGGGCTCGGTACCAAGAGACCCAGTACTTC. Protein: CASSLGLAGARYQETQYF.